The clone carrying this T cell receptor (beta chain) appeared once. This entry is derived from a study of radiotherapy plus CTLA-4 blockade in lung cancer. Some clones are missing from TCRdb's copy, which holds only in-frame ones; the method was immunoSEQ multiplex PCR. The table includes some 18,000 clones, around 88% detected once. The CDR3 is 18 residues long. The sample was peripheral blood, taken from a patient treated with radiotherapy plus ipilimumab. This sequence was found in a human donor with non-small cell lung cancer whose response to radiotherapy plus ipilimumab could not be evaluated. The chain couples TRBV21-1 to TRBJ1-1; the table assigns TRBD1, which was not confirmed against the DNA. TRBV21-1 is classified as a pseudogene. The CDR3 is CASSKCVGGRGQDTEAFF. The CDR3 DNA follows: TGTGCCAGCAGCAAATGTGTCGGCGGCAGGGGGCAGGACACTGAAGCTTTCTTT.